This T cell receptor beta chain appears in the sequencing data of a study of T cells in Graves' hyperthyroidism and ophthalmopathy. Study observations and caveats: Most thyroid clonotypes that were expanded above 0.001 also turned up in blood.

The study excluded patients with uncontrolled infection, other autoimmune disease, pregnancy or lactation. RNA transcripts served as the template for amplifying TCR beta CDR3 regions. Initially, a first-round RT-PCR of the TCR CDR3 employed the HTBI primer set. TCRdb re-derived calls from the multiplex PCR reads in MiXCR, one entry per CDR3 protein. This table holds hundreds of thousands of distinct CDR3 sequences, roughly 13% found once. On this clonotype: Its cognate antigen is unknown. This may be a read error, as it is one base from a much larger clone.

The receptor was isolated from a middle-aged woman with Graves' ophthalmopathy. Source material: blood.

Here the CDR3 DNA reads TGTGCCAGCAGGGTCCTTAGGACTACGAACACTGAAGCTTTCTTT. It encodes CASRVLRTTNTEAFF. The chain has TRBV2 and TRBJ1-1; D not certain. V gave up 6 bases and J gave up 1 base, with 15 bases separating them. In germline, CDR1 is SNHLY, CDR2 FYNNEI. CDR3 length: 15 amino acids.